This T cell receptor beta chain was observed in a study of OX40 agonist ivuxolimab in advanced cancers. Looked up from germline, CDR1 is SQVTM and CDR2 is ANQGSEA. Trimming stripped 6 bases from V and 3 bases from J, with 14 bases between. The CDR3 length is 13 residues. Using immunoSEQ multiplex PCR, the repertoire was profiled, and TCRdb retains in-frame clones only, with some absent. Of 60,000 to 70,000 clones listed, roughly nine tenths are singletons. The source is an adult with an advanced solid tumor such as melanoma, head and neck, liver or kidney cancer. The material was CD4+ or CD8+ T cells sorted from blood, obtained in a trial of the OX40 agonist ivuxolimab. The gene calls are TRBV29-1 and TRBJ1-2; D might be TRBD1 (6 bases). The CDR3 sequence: CSVDSLGDYGYTF. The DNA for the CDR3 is TGCAGCGTGGACAGTTTGGGGGACTATGGCTACACCTTC. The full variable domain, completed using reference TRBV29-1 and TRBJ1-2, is SAVISQKPSRDICQRGTSLTIQCQVDSQVTMMFWYRQQPGQSLTLIATANQGSEATYESGFVIDKFPISRPNLTFSTLTVSNMSPEDSSIYLCSVDSLGDYGYTFGSGTRLTVV.